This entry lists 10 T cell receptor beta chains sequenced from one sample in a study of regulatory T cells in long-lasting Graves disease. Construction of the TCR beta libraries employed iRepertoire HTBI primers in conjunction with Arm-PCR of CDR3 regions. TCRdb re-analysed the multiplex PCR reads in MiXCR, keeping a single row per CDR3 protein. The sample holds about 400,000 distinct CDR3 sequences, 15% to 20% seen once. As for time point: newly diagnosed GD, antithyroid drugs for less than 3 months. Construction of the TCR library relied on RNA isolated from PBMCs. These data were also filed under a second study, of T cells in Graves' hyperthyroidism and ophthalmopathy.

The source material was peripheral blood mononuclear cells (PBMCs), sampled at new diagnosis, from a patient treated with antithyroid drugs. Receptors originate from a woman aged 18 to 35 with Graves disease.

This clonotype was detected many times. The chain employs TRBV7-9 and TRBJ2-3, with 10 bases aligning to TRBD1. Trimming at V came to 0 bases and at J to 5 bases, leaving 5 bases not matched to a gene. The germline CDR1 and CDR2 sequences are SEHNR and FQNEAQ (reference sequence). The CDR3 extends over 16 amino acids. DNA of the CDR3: TGTGCCAGCAGCTTAGCGGGGACAGGGGTATTAGATACGCAGTATTTT. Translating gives CASSLAGTGVLDTQYF.

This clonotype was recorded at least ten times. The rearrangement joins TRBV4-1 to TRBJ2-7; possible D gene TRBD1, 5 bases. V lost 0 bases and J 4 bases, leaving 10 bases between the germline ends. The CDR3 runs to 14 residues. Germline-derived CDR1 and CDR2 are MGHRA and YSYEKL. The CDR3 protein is CASSQEPREYEQYF. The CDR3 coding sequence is TGCGCCAGCAGCCAAGAACCCAGGGAATACGAGCAGTACTTC.

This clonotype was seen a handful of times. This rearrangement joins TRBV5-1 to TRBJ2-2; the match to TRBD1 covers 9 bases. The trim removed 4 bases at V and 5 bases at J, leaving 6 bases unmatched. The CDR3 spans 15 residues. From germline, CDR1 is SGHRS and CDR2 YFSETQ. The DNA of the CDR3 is TGCGCCAGCAGCAACACAGGGGGCATAACCGGGGAGCTGTTTTTT. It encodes CASSNTGGITGELFF.

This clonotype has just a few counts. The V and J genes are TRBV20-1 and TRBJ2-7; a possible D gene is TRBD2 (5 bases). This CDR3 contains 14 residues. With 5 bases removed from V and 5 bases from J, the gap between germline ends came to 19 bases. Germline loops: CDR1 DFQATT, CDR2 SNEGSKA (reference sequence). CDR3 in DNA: TGCAGTGCTGCTATACCAGTCGGGGTCGACGAGCAGTACTTC. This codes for CSAAIPVGVDEQYF.

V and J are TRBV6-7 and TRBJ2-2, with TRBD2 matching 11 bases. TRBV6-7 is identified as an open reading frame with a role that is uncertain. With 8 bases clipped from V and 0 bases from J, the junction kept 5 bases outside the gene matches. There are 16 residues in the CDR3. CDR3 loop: CASGKTSGANTGELFF. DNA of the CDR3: TGTGCCAGCGGCAAGACTAGCGGGGCGAACACCGGGGAGCTGTTTTTT.

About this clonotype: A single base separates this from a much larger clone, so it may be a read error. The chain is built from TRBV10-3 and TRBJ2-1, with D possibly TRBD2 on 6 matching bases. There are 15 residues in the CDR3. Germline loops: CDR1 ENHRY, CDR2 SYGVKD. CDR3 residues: CAISESRDSYNGQFF. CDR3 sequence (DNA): TGTGCCATCAGTGAGTCACGGGACTCCTACAATGGGCAGTTCTTC.

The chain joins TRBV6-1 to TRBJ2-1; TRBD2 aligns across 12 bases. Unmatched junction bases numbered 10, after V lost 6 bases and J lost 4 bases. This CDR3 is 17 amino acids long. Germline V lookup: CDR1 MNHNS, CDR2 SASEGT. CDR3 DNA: TGTGCCAGCAGCCCTAGCGGGAGGGCCATCTGGTACAATGAGCAGTTCTTC. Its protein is CASSPSGRAIWYNEQFF.

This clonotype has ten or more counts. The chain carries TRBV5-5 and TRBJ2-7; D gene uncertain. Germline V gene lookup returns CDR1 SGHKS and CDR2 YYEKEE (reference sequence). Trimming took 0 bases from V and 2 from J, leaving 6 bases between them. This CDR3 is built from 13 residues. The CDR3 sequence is CASSLAMTYEQYF. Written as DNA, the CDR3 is TGTGCCAGCAGCTTGGCGATGACCTACGAGCAGTACTTC.

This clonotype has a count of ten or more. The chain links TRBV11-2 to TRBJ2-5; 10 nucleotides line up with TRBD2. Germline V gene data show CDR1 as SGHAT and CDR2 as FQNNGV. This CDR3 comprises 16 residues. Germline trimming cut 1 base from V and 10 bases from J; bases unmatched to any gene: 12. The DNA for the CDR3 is TGTGCCAGCAGCTTAGGATTGGGACTAGCGAGATCTGACCAGTACTTC. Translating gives CASSLGLGLARSDQYF.

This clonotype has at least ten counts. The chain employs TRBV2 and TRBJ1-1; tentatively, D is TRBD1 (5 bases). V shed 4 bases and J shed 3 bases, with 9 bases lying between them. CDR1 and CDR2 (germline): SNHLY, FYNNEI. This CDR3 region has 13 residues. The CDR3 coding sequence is TGTGCCAGCAGTGGAGGGGTGGACACTGAAGCTTTCTTT. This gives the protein CASSGGVDTEAFF.